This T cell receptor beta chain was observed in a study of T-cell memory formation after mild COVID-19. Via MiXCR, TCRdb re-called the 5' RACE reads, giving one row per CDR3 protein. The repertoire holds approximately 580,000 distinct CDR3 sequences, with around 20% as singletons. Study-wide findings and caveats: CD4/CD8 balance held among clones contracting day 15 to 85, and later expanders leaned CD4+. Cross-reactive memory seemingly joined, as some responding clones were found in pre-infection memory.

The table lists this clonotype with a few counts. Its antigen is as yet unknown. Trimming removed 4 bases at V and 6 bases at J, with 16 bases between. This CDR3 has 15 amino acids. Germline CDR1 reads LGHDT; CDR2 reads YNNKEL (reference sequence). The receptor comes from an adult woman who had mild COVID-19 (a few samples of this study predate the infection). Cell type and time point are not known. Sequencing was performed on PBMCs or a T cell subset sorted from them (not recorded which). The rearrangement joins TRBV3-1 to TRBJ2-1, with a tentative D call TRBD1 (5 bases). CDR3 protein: CASSRQSAGFNEQFF. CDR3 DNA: TGTGCCAGCAGCCGACAGTCTGCCGGGTTCAATGAGCAGTTCTTC.